The source of this T cell receptor beta chain is a study of monozygotic twins with inflammatory bowel disease. Whole-study results and caveats: Those with IBD had lower TCRbeta diversity (inverse Simpson) than their healthy co-twins did.

Notes on this clonotype: As yet, its antigen is unknown.

The CDR3 sequence is 12 residues long. Per germline, CDR1 DFQATT and CDR2 SNEGSKA (reference sequence). TCRdb reprocessed the 5' RACE reads, with one entry per CDR3 protein and no DNA. The sample table sets out around 200,000 distinct CDR3 sequences. The sample was blood. V is TRBV20-1 and J is TRBJ2-7; the D call of TRBD1 rests on TCRdb alone, since no DNA is present to check it. This sequence originates from a human donor with ulcerative colitis or Crohn's disease, or a healthy co-twin of an affected twin (not recorded which). This CDR3 reads CSASLVRGEQYF.